Presented here are 24 T cell receptor beta chains from one specimen sequenced in a study of blood T cells in healthy people across ages. With a J-beta primer mix and a sample-barcoded 5' primer, a second PCR ran 7 to 11 cycles. TCRdb redid the calling of the 5' RACE reads with MiXCR, one entry per CDR3 protein. The data show roughly 700,000 distinct CDR3 sequences, 32% seen once. The sequencing input was blood. All receptors derive from a woman aged 80 or older in good health.

This rearrangement joins TRBV5-1 to TRBJ2-7; D is ambiguous. This CDR3 has 13 amino acids. Looked up from germline, CDR1 is SGHRS and CDR2 is YFSETQ. V lost 4 bases, J lost 7 bases, and 15 bases lay in between. Here the CDR3 reads CASSPGRVDEQYF. CDR3 nucleotides: TGCGCCAGCAGCCCCGGACGCGTGGATGAGCAGTACTTC. Drawing the rest from reference TRBV5-1 and TRBJ2-7, the complete variable domain is KAGVTQTPRYLIKTRGQQVTLSCSPISGHRSVSWYQQTPGQGLQFLFEYFSETQRNKGNFPGRFSGRQFSNSRSEMNVSTLELGDSALYLCASSPGRVDEQYFGPGTRLTVT.

This clonotype was observed many times. The chain recombines TRBV15 with TRBJ2-5; D is uncertain. The CDR3 spans 12 residues. In germline, CDR1 is LNHNV, CDR2 YYDKDF (reference sequence). Trimming shortened V by 6 bases and J by 7 bases, and 12 bases separated the two germline ends. This chain's CDR3 is CATSKERGTQYF. CDR3 DNA sequence: TGTGCCACCAGTAAGGAGAGAGGGACCCAGTACTTC.

This clonotype was detected many times. V is TRBV29-1 and J is TRBJ1-2; the D is unclear. The germline V and J ends were trimmed by 2 bases and 0 bases, with 13 bases remaining between them. This CDR3 is built from 15 residues. Germline V gene data show CDR1 as SQVTM and CDR2 as ANQGSEA. CDR3 coding DNA: TGCAGCGTTGAAAGTAGGGCAGCTACTAACTATGGCTACACCTTC. It yields the protein CSVESRAATNYGYTF.

There are many counts of this clonotype. The V call is TRBV7-9, the J call TRBJ1-5; D remains ambiguous. This CDR3 spans 17 amino acids. Germline-derived CDR1 and CDR2 are SEHNR and FQNEAQ (reference sequence). The ends were cut back, 0 bases at V and 2 bases at J, with 14 bases in the middle. CDR3: CASSLAPVGVGNQPQHF. CDR3 DNA: TGTGCCAGCAGCTTAGCGCCAGTGGGTGTAGGCAATCAGCCCCAGCATTTT.

This clonotype was recorded a few times. This sequence joins TRBV11-3 and TRBJ2-2; 9 bases are shared with TRBD1. Unmatched junction bases numbered 8, after V lost 1 base and J lost 2 bases. The CDR3 length is 18 residues. The germline V gene has CDR1 SGHNT and CDR2 YENEEA. CDR3 loop: CASSLAVGTGTNTGELFF. The CDR3 nucleotides are TGTGCCAGCAGCTTAGCCGTCGGGACAGGGACAAACACCGGGGAGCTGTTTTTT.

This clonotype appeared a few times. J is TRBJ1-4 and V is TRBV30; the D is unclear. Germline CDR1 reads GTSNPN; CDR2 reads SVGIG (reference sequence). The CDR3 sequence is 13 residues long. Trimming pared 1 base from V and 3 bases from J, leaving 6 bases between. The CDR3: CAWSGESNEKLFF. In DNA form, the CDR3 reads TGTGCCTGGAGTGGAGAGTCTAATGAAAAACTGTTTTTT.

This clonotype was seen a handful of times. This may be a read error, as it is one base from a much larger clone. V gene TRBV30 combines with J gene TRBJ2-1; 12 positions match TRBD2. Looked up from germline, CDR1 is GTSNPN and CDR2 is SVGIG (reference sequence). This CDR3 has 15 amino acids. CDR3 sequence reads: CAQGALAGGRNEQFF. The CDR3, as DNA: TGTGCTCAAGGAGCCCTAGCGGGGGGGCGGAATGAGCAGTTCTTC.

Ten or more counts support this clonotype. One end of the junction varies from germline; a read error may be responsible. The chain combines TRBV7-2 with TRBJ2-7; 10 nucleotides match TRBD2. Germline assignment: CDR1 SGHTA and CDR2 FQGNSA. The CDR3 spans 14 residues. The CDR3 sequence: CASSIAGGPYEQYF. CDR3 coding DNA: TGTGCCAGCAGCATAGCGGGGGGACCCTACGAGCAGTACTTC.

This clonotype showed up many times. The rearrangement uses TRBV15 and TRBJ1-4; 10 bases are shared with TRBD1. The CDR3 runs 15 residues. With V trimmed by 1 base and J by 6 bases, 2 bases remained unmatched. Germline V CDR1 and CDR2: LNHNV, YYDKDF (reference sequence). In DNA form, the CDR3 reads TGTGCCACCAGCAGAGGAGGGACAGGGGATGAAAAACTGTTTTTT. Protein: CATSRGGTGDEKLFF.

Notes on this clonotype: One base away lies a much larger clone, so this may be a sequencing read error. This chain uses TRBV10-3 with TRBJ1-1, with 9 bases that match TRBD1. V lost 6 bases, J lost 4 bases, and 6 bases stayed unmatched. The CDR3 covers 14 residues. Germline CDR1 ENHRY, CDR2 SYGVKD. The CDR3 spells CAIRPGTGSTEAFF. The CDR3 DNA follows: TGTGCCATCAGACCTGGGACAGGGAGCACTGAAGCTTTCTTT.

This clonotype was observed at least ten times. The gene calls are TRBV28 and TRBJ2-7; 9 bases align to TRBD1. V trimming: 5 bases; J trimming: 4 bases; junction bases outside the gene matches: 9. From germline, CDR1 is MDHEN and CDR2 SYDVKM. The CDR3 covers 15 residues. The CDR3 DNA follows: TGTGCCAGCAGTCTACTACAGGGGGCTGGTTACGAGCAGTACTTC. Encoded protein: CASSLLQGAGYEQYF.

This clonotype was seen repeatedly, ten times or more. The chain joins TRBV29-1 to TRBJ1-2, with no clear D. The ends were cut back, 2 bases at V and 4 bases at J, with 8 bases in the middle. In germline, CDR1 is SQVTM, CDR2 ANQGSEA. The CDR3 loop spans 12 amino acids. This CDR3 reads CSVERDTYGYTF. As DNA, the CDR3 is TGCAGCGTTGAAAGAGACACCTATGGCTACACCTTC.

The table lists this clonotype with many counts. The chain recombines TRBV29-1 with TRBJ1-1, with 9 bases matching TRBD1. Unmatched junction bases numbered 8, after V lost 6 bases and J lost 0 bases. The CDR3 runs to 15 residues. CDR1 and CDR2 from the germline V gene are SQVTM and ANQGSEA. CDR3 in DNA: TGCAGCGTCCCTGGACAGGGGCTACTGAACACTGAAGCTTTCTTT. Translation: CSVPGQGLLNTEAFF.

This clonotype was seen a handful of times. The chain employs TRBV11-2 and TRBJ1-5; 9 bases align to TRBD1. There are 15 residues in the CDR3. V gave up 4 bases and J gave up 3 bases; unmatched junction bases: 4. CDR1 and CDR2 (germline): SGHAT, FQNNGV. CDR3: CASSSGTGFNQPQHF. CDR3 DNA: TGTGCCAGCAGCTCCGGGACAGGGTTCAATCAGCCCCAGCATTTT.

This clonotype was counted ten times or more. The V and J genes are TRBV20-1 and TRBJ1-5; D is perhaps TRBD1 (5 bases). This CDR3 is built from 15 residues. From germline, CDR1 is DFQATT and CDR2 SNEGSKA (reference sequence). Trimming pared 0 bases from V and 0 bases from J, leaving 9 bases between. The CDR3 region is CSARDARVSNQPQHF. CDR3 sequence (DNA): TGCAGTGCTAGAGATGCCAGGGTTAGCAATCAGCCCCAGCATTTT.

This clonotype occurred many times. This rearrangement joins TRBV7-3 to TRBJ2-3, with D unclear. With 4 bases removed from V and 2 bases from J, the gap between germline ends came to 7 bases. The CDR3 spans 13 residues. CDR1 is SGHTA, CDR2 FQGTGA, per germline. The CDR3 here is CASSWGLTDTQYF. The DNA for the CDR3 is TGTGCCAGCAGCTGGGGTCTCACAGATACGCAGTATTTT. The full variable domain, in which reference TRBV7-3 and TRBJ2-3 provide the parts outside the CDR3, is GAGVSQTPSNKVTEKGKYVELRCDPISGHTALYWYRQSLGQGPEFLIYFQGTGAADDSGLPNDRFFAVRPEGSVSTLKIQRTERGDSAVYLCASSWGLTDTQYFGPGTRLTVL.

The rearrangement links TRBV19 to TRBJ2-6, with 10 bases fitting TRBD1. With V trimmed by 7 bases and J by 2 bases, 8 bases remained unmatched. The CDR3 runs to 17 residues. Looked up from germline, CDR1 is LNHDA and CDR2 is SQIVND (reference sequence). In nucleotides, the CDR3 is TGTGCCAGTACCTTCCGGACAGGGGGTGCTGGGGCCAACGTCCTGACTTTC. It specifies CASTFRTGGAGANVLTF.

This chain joins TRBV7-9 and TRBJ2-5; the match to TRBD1 covers 8 bases. The CDR3 extends over 17 amino acids. J was trimmed by 2 bases and V by 3 bases; bases with no gene match: 11. Germline V gene sequence: CDR1 SEHNR, CDR2 FQNEAQ (reference sequence). The CDR3 DNA reads as TGTGCCAGCAGCTTTTGGGTGGGACAGGCCTATCAAGAGACCCAGTACTTC. Its translation is CASSFWVGQAYQETQYF.

A remark on this clonotype: A clone one base away is much larger, so this may be a read error. V is TRBV6-1 and J is TRBJ1-2; D gene ambiguous. Germline loops: CDR1 MNHNS, CDR2 SASEGT. The CDR3 spans 15 residues. Written as DNA, the CDR3 is TGTGCCTGCAGTGAAGTTCCGGGCTGGAACTATGGCTACACCTTC. Translated, it gives CACSEVPGWNYGYTF.

This clonotype appeared many times. The rearrangement links TRBV5-1 to TRBJ2-7; D is perhaps TRBD2 (5 bases). The ends were cut back, 4 bases at V and 3 bases at J, with 14 bases in the middle. This CDR3 comprises 14 residues. Germline CDR1 is SGHRS and CDR2 is YFSETQ. The CDR3: CASSPGPGNYEQYF. CDR3 in DNA: TGCGCCAGCAGCCCCGGGCCGGGGAACTACGAGCAGTACTTC.

The chain couples TRBV28 to TRBJ1-5, with 8 bases lining up with TRBD1. Germline CDR1 is MDHEN and CDR2 is SYDVKM. V lost 2 bases, J lost 3 bases, and 6 bases stayed unmatched. The CDR3 has 16 residues. This CDR3 reads CASSLGQGGNNQPQHF. DNA for the CDR3: TGTGCCAGCAGTTTAGGACAGGGAGGGAACAATCAGCCCCAGCATTTT.

The V call is TRBV5-6, the J call TRBJ2-2; D uncertain. V was trimmed by 3 bases and J by 5 bases, leaving 20 bases between them. From germline, CDR1 is SGHDT and CDR2 YYEEEE. The CDR3 spans 17 residues. The CDR3 loop is CASSSLLSYGGTGELFF. CDR3 bases: TGTGCCAGCAGCTCACTTCTATCCTACGGTGGGACCGGGGAGCTGTTTTTT.

The chain joins TRBV19 to TRBJ1-5; 11 positions match TRBD1. Looked up from germline, CDR1 is LNHDA and CDR2 is SQIVND (reference sequence). The CDR3 runs to 16 residues. With V trimmed by 5 bases and J by 4 bases, 7 bases remained unmatched. CDR3 DNA sequence: TGTGCCAGTAGTCCCCGGACAGGGGGCGATAATCAGCCCCAGCATTTT. Encoded protein: CASSPRTGGDNQPQHF.

The chain recombines TRBV6-2 or TRBV6-3 with TRBJ2-7, with a possible D match to TRBD2 (6 bases). Trimming took off 4 bases at V and 7 bases at J, with 20 bases between the two ends. This CDR3 spans 15 amino acids. Germline CDR1 and CDR2: MNHEY and SVGEGT. The CDR3 here is CASSSGGNSYNEQYF. As DNA, the CDR3 is TGTGCCAGCAGTTCCGGCGGGAACTCCTACAATGAGCAGTACTTC.